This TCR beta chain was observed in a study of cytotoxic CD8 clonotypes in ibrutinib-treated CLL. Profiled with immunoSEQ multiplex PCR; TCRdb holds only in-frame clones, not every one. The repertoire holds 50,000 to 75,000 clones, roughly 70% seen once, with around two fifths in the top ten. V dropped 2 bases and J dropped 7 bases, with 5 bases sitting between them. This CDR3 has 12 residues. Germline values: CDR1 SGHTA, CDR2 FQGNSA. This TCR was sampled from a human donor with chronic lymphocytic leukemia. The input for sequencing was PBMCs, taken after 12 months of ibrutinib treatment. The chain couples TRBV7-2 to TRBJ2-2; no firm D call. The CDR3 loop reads CASSLILGELFF. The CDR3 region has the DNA TGTGCCAGCAGCTTAATACTCGGGGAGCTGTTTTTT.